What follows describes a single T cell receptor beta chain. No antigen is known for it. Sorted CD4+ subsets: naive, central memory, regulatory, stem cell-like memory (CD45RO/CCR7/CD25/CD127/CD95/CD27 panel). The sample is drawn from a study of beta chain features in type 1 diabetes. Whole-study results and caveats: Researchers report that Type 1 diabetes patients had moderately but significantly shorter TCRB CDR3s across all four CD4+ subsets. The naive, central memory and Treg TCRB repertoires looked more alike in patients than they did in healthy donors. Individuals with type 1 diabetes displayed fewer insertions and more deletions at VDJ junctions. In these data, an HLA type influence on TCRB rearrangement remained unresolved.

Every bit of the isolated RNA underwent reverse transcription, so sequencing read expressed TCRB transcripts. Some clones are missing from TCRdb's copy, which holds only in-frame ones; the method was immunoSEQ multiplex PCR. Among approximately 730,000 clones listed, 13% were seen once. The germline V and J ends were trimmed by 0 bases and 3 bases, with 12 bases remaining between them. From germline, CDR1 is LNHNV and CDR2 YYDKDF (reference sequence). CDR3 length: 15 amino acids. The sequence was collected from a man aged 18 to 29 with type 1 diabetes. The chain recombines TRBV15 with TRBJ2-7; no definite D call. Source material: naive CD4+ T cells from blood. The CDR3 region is CATSRESPTVYEQYF. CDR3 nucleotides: TGTGCCACCAGCAGAGAGTCCCCGACCGTCTACGAGCAGTACTTC.